These 6 T cell receptor beta chains were sequenced from one sample in a study of synovial regulatory T cells in juvenile arthritis. The assay was immunoSEQ multiplex PCR, and TCRdb's table has in-frame clones only and misses some. The listing contains around 10,000 clones. Sequenced sample: Treg cells from blood. Subset: remaining (HLA-DR-negative) circulating blood Treg cells. The receptor set was obtained from a donor younger than 30 with juvenile idiopathic arthritis.

The genes are TRBV6-6 and TRBJ1-2. Germline CDR1 and CDR2: MNHNY and SVGAGI (reference sequence). This CDR3 is 16 amino acids long. The coding DNA is unavailable. The CDR3 reads CASSYKGRAANYGYTF.

The chain is built from TRBV7-6 and TRBJ2-2; the D call of TRBD2 rests on TCRdb alone, since no DNA is present to check it. Looked up from germline, CDR1 is SGHVS and CDR2 is FNYEAQ. This CDR3 has 14 amino acids. No coding sequence is recorded. CDR3 amino acids: CASRFNPDTGELFF.

The gene calls are TRBV7-9 and TRBJ1-5; TCRdb designates TRBD1, a call that cannot be tested without DNA. CDR1 and CDR2 (germline): SEHNR, FQNEAQ (reference sequence). CDR3 length: 13 residues. The DNA is unrecorded. The chain's CDR3 is CASSSLTNQPQHF.

The genes are TRBV19 and TRBJ1-1; TCRdb calls TRBD1, which cannot be checked without DNA. The CDR3 has 14 residues. No DNA appears here. Germline V gene lookup returns CDR1 LNHDA and CDR2 SQIVND (reference sequence). This CDR3 is CASSIETGGSEAFF.

The V and J genes are TRBV5-8 and TRBJ1-6. The germline V gene has CDR1 SGHTS and CDR2 YDEGEE. This CDR3 region has 19 residues. The entry carries no DNA sequence. The CDR3 loop is CASSFKPVVRGDDNSPLHF.

The chain recombines TRBV18 with TRBJ2-1; no DNA is available, so the TRBD2 call from TCRdb remains unchecked. Germline V gene sequence: CDR1 KGHSH, CDR2 LQKENI. This CDR3 has 15 residues. The entry carries no DNA sequence. CDR3: CASSPGEGAYNEQFF.